A single sample is the source of the 27 T cell receptor beta chains below, sequenced in a study of post-analysis software for immune sequencing data. The study's findings and limits: Five or six TRBV segments, TRBV5-6, TRBV5-1 and TRBV20-1 among them, were found more frequent in patients than controls.

Unique molecular identifiers featured in each of the TCR beta cDNA libraries. Via MiXCR, TCRdb re-called the PCR reads, giving one row per CDR3 protein. Counted here are 750,000 to 900,000 distinct CDR3 sequences, under 60% occurring once; the ten biggest clones make up roughly 5%. Their antigens remain unidentified. The sequenced material came from blood. Every receptor here comes from a girl between 10 and 17 years old with multiple sclerosis.

The genes are TRBV5-1 and TRBJ2-5; 9 bases align to TRBD1. Germline trimming cut 4 bases from V and 0 bases from J; bases unmatched to any gene: 7. Germline V lookup: CDR1 SGHRS, CDR2 YFSETQ. CDR3 length: 16 amino acids. In DNA form, the CDR3 reads TGCGCCAGCAGCACTCCGGGACAGGGCCACCAAGAGACCCAGTACTTC. Translating it yields CASSTPGQGHQETQYF.

The V call is TRBV18, the J call TRBJ2-1; the D is unclear. V lost 3 bases and J 7 bases, leaving 22 bases between the germline ends. This CDR3 is built from 17 residues. Per the germline V gene, CDR1 is KGHSH and CDR2 is LQKENI. For the CDR3, the DNA is TGTGCCAGCTCACCCCGATATGGAGCAGACCTTAATAATGAGCAGTTCTTC. It yields the protein CASSPRYGADLNNEQFF.

As for this clonotype: One junction end disagrees with the germline gene, perhaps due to a read error. This chain uses TRBV5-1 with TRBJ2-7; tentative D call: TRBD2 (7 bases). The CDR3 runs 14 residues. Germline loops: CDR1 SGHRS, CDR2 YFSETQ. This CDR3 is CASGLRGGAYEQYF. The CDR3 region has the DNA TGCGCCAGCGGCTTGAGGGGGGGAGCCTACGAGCAGTACTTC.

This chain links TRBV5-1 with TRBJ2-3, with a possible D match to TRBD2 (6 bases). The V end was cut by 0 bases, the J end by 0 bases, with 23 bases between. Germline lookup yields CDR1 SGHRS and CDR2 YFSETQ. The CDR3 loop spans 20 amino acids. Written as DNA, the CDR3 is TGCGCCAGCAGCTTGGCGGGAGCCATTCTTGGGGCCCCTAGCACAGATACGCAGTATTTT. As protein: CASSLAGAILGAPSTDTQYF.

The chain employs TRBV6-5 and TRBJ1-4, with 8 bases lining up with TRBD1. CDR3 length: 16 amino acids. The germline V gene encodes CDR1 MNHEY and CDR2 SVGAGI. The J segment lost 3 bases and the V segment lost 4 bases, leaving 7 bases of the junction unmatched. CDR3 sequence: CASSLGQGWANEKLFF. DNA of the CDR3: TGTGCCAGCAGTTTAGGACAGGGCTGGGCTAATGAAAAACTGTTTTTT.

The chain is built from TRBV10-2 and TRBJ2-5; weak D call: TRBD2 (6 bases). Per the germline V gene, CDR1 is WSHSY and CDR2 is SAAADI. This CDR3 has 13 residues. V gave up 4 bases and J gave up 5 bases, with 11 bases separating them. CDR3 region: CASSGGVGETQYF. In DNA form, the CDR3 reads TGCGCCAGCAGTGGGGGGGTTGGGGAGACCCAGTACTTC.

The chain carries TRBV6-2 or TRBV6-3 and TRBJ2-1; tentative D call: TRBD2 (6 bases). The V end lost 5 bases, the J end lost 5 bases, and 19 bases lay between the germline ends. This CDR3 has 16 residues. Germline V gene data show CDR1 as MNHEY and CDR2 as SVGEGT. CDR3 DNA sequence: TGTGCCAGCAGTCCCCCCCTGGAGCGGGCGAACAATGAGCAGTTCTTC. Amino acids: CASSPPLERANNEQFF.

This clonotype has only one observation. The CDR3 end shows no conserved phenylalanine or tryptophan, and so a read error is likely. The chain carries TRBV10-3 and TRBJ2-4; tentative D call: TRBD2 (6 bases). The J call could be wrong; TRBJ2-7 is a better fit for the DNA end. The CDR3 runs to 14 residues. Looked up from germline, CDR1 is ENHRY and CDR2 is SYGVKD. CDR3 amino acids: CAISESRGTFEQYL. In DNA, the CDR3 is TGTGCCATCAGTGAGTCGAGAGGGACTTTCGAGCAGTACCTC.

This rearrangement joins TRBV6-6 to TRBJ2-7; the D is unclear. Germline lookup yields CDR1 MNHNY and CDR2 SVGAGI (reference sequence). The ends were cut back, 0 bases at V and 7 bases at J, with 10 bases in the middle. This CDR3 region has 13 residues. Here the CDR3 reads CASSYSDILEQYF. In DNA form, the CDR3 reads TGTGCCAGCAGTTACTCCGATATTTTGGAGCAGTACTTC.

This rearrangement joins TRBV11-2 to TRBJ1-2; possible D gene TRBD1, 5 bases. Germline-derived CDR1 and CDR2 are SGHAT and FQNNGV. V lost 2 bases to trimming and J lost 4 bases, with 23 bases between them. This CDR3 contains 18 residues. The CDR3 DNA sequence: TGTGCCAGCAGCTTATTGGGGCGGCCAAACTCAGCGGGCTATGGCTACACCTTC. It translates to CASSLLGRPNSAGYGYTF.

This clonotype was seen only a few times. V usage is TRBV29-1 and J usage is TRBJ2-4; TRBD2 might be the D (5 bases). The DNA end favors TRBJ2-7, so the J call may be wrong. This CDR3 comprises 11 residues. Germline CDR1 is SQVTM and CDR2 is ANQGSEA. CDR3 DNA sequence: TGCAGCGTTGTGACTAACTACGAGCAGTACTTC. It encodes CSVVTNYEQYF.

J is TRBJ2-4 and V is TRBV29-1, with TRBD2 matching 14 bases. The J call could be wrong; TRBJ2-7 is a better fit for the DNA end. The CDR3 length is 15 residues. Germline V gene sequence: CDR1 SQVTM, CDR2 ANQGSEA. The CDR3 protein is CSVVGLAGVDYEQYF. CDR3 nucleotide sequence: TGCAGCGTTGTGGGACTAGCGGGAGTCGACTACGAGCAGTACTTC.

The chain combines TRBV15 with TRBJ2-1, with a possible D match to TRBD2 (6 bases). CDR1 and CDR2 from the germline V gene are LNHNV and YYDKDF (reference sequence). There are 16 residues in the CDR3. The V end was cut by 5 bases, the J end by 2 bases, with 16 bases between. The CDR3 bases are TGTGCCACCAGCCTCCCCTCGGGGGACCCCTACAATGAGCAGTTCTTC. It is translated as CATSLPSGDPYNEQFF.

CDR3 sequence reads: CASSPTRTSGRAQSDEQFF. The DNA for the CDR3 is TGTGCCAGCAGCCCCACTAGGACTAGCGGGAGGGCCCAGAGCGATGAGCAGTTCTTC. The chain combines TRBV7-9 with TRBJ2-1, with 15 positions matching TRBD2. Germline-derived CDR1 and CDR2 are SEHNR and FQNEAQ (reference sequence). The CDR3 consists of 19 residues. V was clipped by 5 bases and J by 8 bases; unmatched bases: 16.

This clonotype was found a few times. J is TRBJ1-5 and V is TRBV20-1; the D is unclear. The CDR3 extends over 15 amino acids. Trimming stripped 6 bases from V and 0 bases from J, with 15 bases between. Germline V gene lookup returns CDR1 DFQATT and CDR2 SNEGSKA (reference sequence). The CDR3 region is CSAAGMVYSNQPQHF. CDR3 coding DNA: TGCAGTGCCGCCGGGATGGTTTATAGCAATCAGCCCCAGCATTTT.

V and J are TRBV11-1 and TRBJ2-1, with D possibly TRBD1 on 6 matching bases. CDR3 length equals 12 residues. CDR1 is SGHAT, CDR2 FQDESV, per germline (reference sequence). V was pared by 3 bases and J by 10 bases, with 10 bases between. CDR3 loop: CASSFGGVEQFF. CDR3 DNA: TGTGCCAGCAGCTTTGGGGGCGTCGAGCAGTTCTTC. The variable domain in full, with the rest retrieved from reference TRBV11-1 and TRBJ2-1, is EAEVAQSPRYKITEKSQAVAFWCDPISGHATLYWYRQILGQGPELLVQFQDESVVDDSQLPKDRFSAERLKGVDSTLKIQPAELGDSAMYLCASSFGGVEQFFGPGTRLTVL.

This rearrangement joins TRBV25-1 to TRBJ1-6; 10 bases align to TRBD1. This CDR3 has 15 amino acids. CDR1 and CDR2 (germline): MGHDK, SYGVNS. After removal of 5 bases from V and 8 bases from J, the junction contained 6 bases not matched to a gene. CDR3 sequence: CASSPTDRGDSPLHF. In DNA, the CDR3 is TGTGCCAGCAGTCCGACGGACAGGGGGGATTCACCCCTCCACTTT.

The J gene is TRBJ2-1, the V gene TRBV20-1, with 8 bases that match TRBD1. V was pared by 3 bases and J by 1 base, with 14 bases of the junction left unmatched. The CDR3 is made up of 18 amino acids. Germline CDR1 and CDR2: DFQATT and SNEGSKA (reference sequence). CDR3 sequence reads: CSASSWGRGPESYNEQFF. The CDR3 DNA reads as TGCAGTGCTAGCTCCTGGGGCAGGGGGCCTGAGTCCTACAATGAGCAGTTCTTC.

The chain carries TRBV20-1 and TRBJ2-1, with no clear D. This CDR3 contains 13 residues. Germline assignment: CDR1 DFQATT and CDR2 SNEGSKA (reference sequence). V lost 3 bases, J lost 8 bases, and 14 bases lay in between. CDR3 sequence (DNA): TGCAGTGCTAGCAGGAGCCTCTGGGATGAGCAGTTCTTC. Protein product: CSASRSLWDEQFF.

The rearrangement uses TRBV7-9 and TRBJ2-5; unclear D gene. In germline, CDR1 is SEHNR, CDR2 FQNEAQ (reference sequence). V was pared by 7 bases and J by 2 bases, with 14 bases between. This CDR3 is built from 14 residues. In DNA, the CDR3 is TGTGCCAGCAACCCGCTAGGTTTTCAAGAGACCCAGTACTTC. Translation: CASNPLGFQETQYF.

This clonotype was recorded a few times. An end of the junction does not agree with germline; a read error may underlie this. The genes are TRBV9 and TRBJ1-6; tentative D call: TRBD1 (5 bases). There are 15 residues in the CDR3. CDR1 SGDLS and CDR2 YYNGEE come from the germline V gene. CDR3 nucleotide sequence: TGTGCCGGCAGCGTATCCCCAACGGGGGGTTCACCCCTCCACTTT. Its protein product is CAGSVSPTGGSPLHF.

Written as DNA, the CDR3 is TGTGCCATCAGTCCGGACAGCTATGGCTACACCTTC. Its translation is CAISPDSYGYTF. The chain recombines TRBV10-3 with TRBJ1-2; perhaps TRBD1 as D (6 bases). V lost 5 bases, J lost 4 bases, and 8 bases lay in between. The CDR3 runs to 12 residues. The germline V gene encodes CDR1 ENHRY and CDR2 SYGVKD.

There are a few counts of this clonotype. The V and J genes are TRBV7-6 and TRBJ1-5; tentative D call: TRBD1 (6 bases). Trimming removed 5 bases at V and 8 bases at J, with 10 bases between. Germline V CDR1 and CDR2: SGHVS, FNYEAQ. CDR3 length: 12 amino acids. CDR3 sequence reads: CASSQPGEPQHF. CDR3 DNA: TGTGCCAGCAGCCAACCAGGGGAGCCCCAGCATTTT. The complete variable domain, with remaining parts taken from reference TRBV7-6 and TRBJ1-5, reads GAGVSQSPRYKVTKRGQDVALRCDPISGHVSLYWYRQALGQGPEFLTYFNYEAQQDKSGLPNDRFSAERPEGSISTLTIQRTEQRDSAMYRCASSQPGEPQHFGDGTRLSIL.

V usage is TRBV20-1 and J usage is TRBJ2-5, with 12 bases identical to TRBD2. The ends lost 0 bases at V and 0 bases at J; junction bases unmatched: 8. Per germline, CDR1 DFQATT and CDR2 SNEGSKA (reference sequence). The CDR3 extends over 18 amino acids. The chain's CDR3 is CSARDRLAGGKYQETQYF. The CDR3 coding sequence is TGCAGTGCTAGAGATCGGCTAGCGGGAGGGAAGTACCAAGAGACCCAGTACTTC.

Regarding this clonotype: The junction does not match germline at one end; this may be a read error. The V gene is TRBV7-9, the J gene TRBJ2-1, with 10 bases identical to TRBD2. There are 16 residues in the CDR3. Germline V gene data show CDR1 as SEHNR and CDR2 as FQNEAQ (reference sequence). In DNA, the CDR3 is TGTACCAGCAGCACGCGGACTAGCGGACCCAACAATGAGCAGTTCTTC. Encoded protein: CTSSTRTSGPNNEQFF.

About this clonotype: Germline is not matched at one junction end, which may reflect a read error. The chain carries TRBV4-1 and TRBJ1-5; a possible D gene is TRBD1 (5 bases). The CDR3 loop spans 16 amino acids. Germline V gene lookup returns CDR1 MGHRA and CDR2 YSYEKL. CDR3 in amino acids: CASSQDAGNGNQPQHF. The CDR3 coding sequence is TGCGCCAGTAGCCAAGATGCAGGGAATGGCAATCAGCCCCAGCATTTT.

This rearrangement joins TRBV7-8 to TRBJ2-5; tentatively, D is TRBD1 (5 bases). The ends were cut back, 3 bases at V and 2 bases at J, with 25 bases in the middle. The CDR3 length is 19 residues. Germline V gene lookup returns CDR1 SGHVS and CDR2 FQNEAQ. This chain's CDR3 is CASSFRAGRRSVLQETQYF. CDR3 in DNA: TGTGCCAGCAGCTTCAGGGCCGGGCGGCGATCTGTTCTGCAAGAGACCCAGTACTTC.